This TCR beta chain was identified during a study of CD8+ T cells in alopecia areata. Germline CDR1 and CDR2: SGHTA and FQGTGA. The CDR3 has 15 residues. Losses at the gene ends were 6 bases for V and 1 base for J; bases not matched to a gene: 2. After isolation, RNA underwent reverse transcription to generate cDNA as the sequencing template. The data were produced by immunoSEQ multiplex PCR, yet TCRdb's version contains in-frame clones alone and is incomplete. The sample shows about 180,000 clones, roughly 58% of them seen only once. Noted treatment: oral pan-JAK inhibitor, 5-10 mg twice daily. PBMCs yielded sorted CD4+ and CD8+ T cells.

The sample here was CD4+ T cells sorted from blood, taken at approximately week 55, from a patient treated with tofacitinib. V gene TRBV7-3 combines with J gene TRBJ2-2; 10 bases align to TRBD2. The clonotype originates from a human donor with alopecia areata. In DNA form, the CDR3 reads TGTGCCAGCAGGGCTAGCGGGAGGAACACCGGGGAGCTGTTTTTT. Its protein is CASRASGRNTGELFF.